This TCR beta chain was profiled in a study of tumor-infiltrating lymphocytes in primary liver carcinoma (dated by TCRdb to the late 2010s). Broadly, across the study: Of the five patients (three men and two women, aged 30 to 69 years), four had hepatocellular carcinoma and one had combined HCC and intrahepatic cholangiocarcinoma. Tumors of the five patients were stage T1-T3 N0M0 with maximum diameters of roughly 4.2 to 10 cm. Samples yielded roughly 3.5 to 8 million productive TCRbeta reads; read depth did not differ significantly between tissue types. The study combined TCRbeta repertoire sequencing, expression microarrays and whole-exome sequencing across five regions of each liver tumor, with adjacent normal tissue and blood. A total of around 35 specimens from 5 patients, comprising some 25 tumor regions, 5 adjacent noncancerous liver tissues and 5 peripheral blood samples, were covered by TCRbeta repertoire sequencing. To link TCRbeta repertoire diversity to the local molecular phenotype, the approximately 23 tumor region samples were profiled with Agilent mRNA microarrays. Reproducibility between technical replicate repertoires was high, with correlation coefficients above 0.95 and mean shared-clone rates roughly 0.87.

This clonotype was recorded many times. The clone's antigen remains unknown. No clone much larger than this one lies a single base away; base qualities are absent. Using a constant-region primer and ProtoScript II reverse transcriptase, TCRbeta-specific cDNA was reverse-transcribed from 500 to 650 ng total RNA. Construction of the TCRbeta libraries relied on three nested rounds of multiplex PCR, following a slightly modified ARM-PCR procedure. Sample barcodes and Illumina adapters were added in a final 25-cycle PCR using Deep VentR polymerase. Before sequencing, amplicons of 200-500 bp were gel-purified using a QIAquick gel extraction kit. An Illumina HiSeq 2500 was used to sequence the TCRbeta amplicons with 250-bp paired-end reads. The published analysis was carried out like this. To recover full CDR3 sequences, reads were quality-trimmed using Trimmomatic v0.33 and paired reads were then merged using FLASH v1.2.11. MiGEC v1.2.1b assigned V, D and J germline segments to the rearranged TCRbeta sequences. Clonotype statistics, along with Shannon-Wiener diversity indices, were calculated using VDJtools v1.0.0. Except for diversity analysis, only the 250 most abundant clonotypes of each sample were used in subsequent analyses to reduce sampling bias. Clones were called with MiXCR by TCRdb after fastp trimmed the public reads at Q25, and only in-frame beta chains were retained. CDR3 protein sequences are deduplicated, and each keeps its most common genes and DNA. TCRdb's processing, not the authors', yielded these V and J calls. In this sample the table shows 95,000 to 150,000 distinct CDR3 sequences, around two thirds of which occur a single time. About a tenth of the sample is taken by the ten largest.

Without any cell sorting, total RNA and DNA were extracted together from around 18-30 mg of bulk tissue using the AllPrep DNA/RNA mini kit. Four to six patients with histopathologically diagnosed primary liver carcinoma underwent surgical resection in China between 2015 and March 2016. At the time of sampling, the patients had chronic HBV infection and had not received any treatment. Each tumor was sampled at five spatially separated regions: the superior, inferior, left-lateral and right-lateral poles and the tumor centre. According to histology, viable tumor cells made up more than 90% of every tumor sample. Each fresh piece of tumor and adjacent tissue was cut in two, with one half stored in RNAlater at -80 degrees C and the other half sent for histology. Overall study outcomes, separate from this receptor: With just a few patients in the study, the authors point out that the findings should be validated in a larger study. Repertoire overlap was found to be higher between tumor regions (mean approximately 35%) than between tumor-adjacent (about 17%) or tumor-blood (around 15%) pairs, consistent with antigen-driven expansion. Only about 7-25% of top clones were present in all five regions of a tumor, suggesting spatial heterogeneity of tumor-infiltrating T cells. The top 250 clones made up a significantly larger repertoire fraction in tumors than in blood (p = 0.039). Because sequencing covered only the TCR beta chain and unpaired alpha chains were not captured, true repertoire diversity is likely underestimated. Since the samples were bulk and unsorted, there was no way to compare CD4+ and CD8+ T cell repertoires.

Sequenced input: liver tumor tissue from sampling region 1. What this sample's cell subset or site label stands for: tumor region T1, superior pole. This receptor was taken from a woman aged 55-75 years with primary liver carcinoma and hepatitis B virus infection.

The CDR3 protein sequence reads: CASSEAAGDQETQYF. The DNA is TGTGCCAGCAGTGAAGCAGCGGGAGACCAAGAGACCCAGTACTTC. The sequence joins TRBV6-1 to TRBJ2-5, and 8 junction bases match TRBD2. Germline trimming amounts to 0 bases on V and 0 bases on J, with 0 as the count of junction bases outside the gene matches. CDR1 and CDR2 are drawn from the germline V gene: MNHNS, SASEGT. The CDR3 measures 15 amino acids from cysteine to phenylalanine. Left in the record is the CDR3 DNA by itself, 45 bases read in frame from the first base.